These T cell receptor beta chains were read from a single sample in a study of OX40 agonist ivuxolimab in advanced cancers. The protocol was immunoSEQ multiplex PCR, while the TCRdb copy is restricted to in-frame clones and leaves out a portion. Of 75,000 to 100,000 clones in the sample, 90% to 95% were seen once. The sequenced sample was CD4+ or CD8+ T cells sorted from blood, obtained in a trial of the OX40 agonist ivuxolimab. Receptor source: an adult with an advanced solid tumor such as melanoma, head and neck, liver or kidney cancer. The CDR3 runs from the conserved cysteine through the conserved F or W. The order of the fields is clone size, V gene, J gene, D gene, CDR3 protein, CDR3 DNA. The D gene is left open where the match is weak. Size tells how often a clone was seen (once, few, many) or the class of an expanded clone, and some rows leave it out.

abundance: -; v_gene: TRBV5-1; j_gene: TRBJ2-7; d_gene: -; CDR3aa: CASSLQQAGYEQYF; CDR3nt: TGCGCCAGCAGCTTGCAGCAGGCGGGGTACGAGCAGTACTTC
abundance: few; v_gene: TRBV9; j_gene: TRBJ1-5; d_gene: TRBD1; CDR3aa: CASSGGQHNQPQHF; CDR3nt: TGTGCCAGCAGTGGGGGACAGCACAATCAGCCCCAGCATTTT
abundance: -; v_gene: TRBV2; j_gene: TRBJ2-3; d_gene: TRBD2; CDR3aa: CASSEGAGGTDTQYF; CDR3nt: TGTGCCAGCAGTGAGGGAGCGGGGGGCACAGATACGCAGTATTTT
abundance: -; v_gene: TRBV19; j_gene: TRBJ1-1; d_gene: -; CDR3aa: CASSSPRTVTEAFF; CDR3nt: TGTGCCAGTAGTTCCCCTCGGACAGTTACTGAAGCTTTCTTT
abundance: -; v_gene: TRBV28; j_gene: TRBJ2-3; d_gene: -; CDR3aa: CASSSGRSGSDTQYF; CDR3nt: TGTGCCAGCAGCTCGGGACGCTCGGGATCAGATACGCAGTATTTT
abundance: -; v_gene: TRBV28; j_gene: TRBJ1-3; d_gene: TRBD1; CDR3aa: CASSDRPRNTIYF; CDR3nt: TGTGCCAGCTCGGACAGGCCAAGAAACACCATATATTTT
abundance: -; v_gene: TRBV20-1; j_gene: TRBJ1-1; d_gene: -; CDR3aa: CSAIGTTAFF; CDR3nt: TGCAGTGCTATAGGGACTACGGCTTTCTTT
abundance: -; v_gene: TRBV14; j_gene: TRBJ2-3; d_gene: -; CDR3aa: CASSRDFSPPDTQYF; CDR3nt: TGTGCCAGCAGCCGAGACTTTAGCCCCCCAGATACGCAGTATTTT
abundance: -; v_gene: TRBV9; j_gene: TRBJ1-1; d_gene: -; CDR3aa: CASSVASGNTEAFF; CDR3nt: TGTGCCAGCAGCGTAGCCTCGGGGAACACTGAAGCTTTCTTT
abundance: -; v_gene: TRBV2; j_gene: TRBJ1-1; d_gene: -; CDR3aa: CASSEALREGGRGAFF; CDR3nt: TGTGCCAGCAGTGAAGCGCTTCGGGAAGGGGGTAGGGGAGCTTTCTTT